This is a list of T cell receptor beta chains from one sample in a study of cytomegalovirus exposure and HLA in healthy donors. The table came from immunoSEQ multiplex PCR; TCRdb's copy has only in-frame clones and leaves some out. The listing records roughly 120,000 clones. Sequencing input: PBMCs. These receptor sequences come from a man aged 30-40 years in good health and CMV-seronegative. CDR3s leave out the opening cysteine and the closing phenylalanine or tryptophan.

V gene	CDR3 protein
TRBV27	ASSFLDTGELF
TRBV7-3	ASSRGRANGNEQF
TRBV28	ASSFGGQPQH
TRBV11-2	ASSLNPGKGGWHTGELF
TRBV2	ASSWAPGDDEKLF
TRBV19	ASSTGQETQY
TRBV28	ASSPLPGTSGGRDTQY
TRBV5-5	ASSFILAADTQY
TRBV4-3	ASSQEVQVEYEKLF
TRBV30	AWTLDRAIYGYT
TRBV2	ASSDGYSNQPQH
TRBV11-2	ASSSTGGSNEKLF
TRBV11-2	ASSTTGPNEQF
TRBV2	ASSQQGAANEQY
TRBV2	ASSEQGNQPQH
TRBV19	ATKDRYTDTQY
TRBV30	AWSSGLPSYEQY
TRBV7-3	ASSLTGGVTEAF
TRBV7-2	ASSRRTGGASRANYGYT
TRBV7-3	ASSLNIQETQY
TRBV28	ASSRILGGNQPQH
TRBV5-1	ASSLSPSGSYEQY